What follows are 20 T cell receptor beta chains derived from one specimen sequenced in a study of T cell responses to AZD1222 COVID-19 vaccine. Sequencing was performed with immunoSEQ multiplex PCR; in TCRdb, only in-frame clones are kept and a portion is missing. This sample yields 130,000 to 150,000 clones, of which 90% to 95% are seen a single time; 1.5% to 2% belongs to the top ten. The sequencing used peripheral blood, collected on day 0 of AZD1222 vaccination. The receptors were sampled from an adult in good health.

The chain is built from TRBV11-2 and TRBJ1-1; D is undetermined. The germline CDR1 and CDR2 sequences are SGHAT and FQNNGV. The CDR3 has 14 residues. The ends were cut back, 4 bases at V and 5 bases at J, with 14 bases in the middle. DNA for the CDR3: TGTGCCAGCAGCTCCCGGGCGGGTTATACTGAAGCTTTCTTT. It translates to CASSSRAGYTEAFF.

The V call is TRBV18, the J call TRBJ2-7; 7 bases fit TRBD2. The CDR3 is made up of 14 amino acids. Unmatched junction bases numbered 4, after V lost 3 bases and J lost 2 bases. Germline V lookup: CDR1 KGHSH, CDR2 LQKENI. The CDR3 protein is CASSPAGVTYEQYF. DNA of the CDR3: TGTGCCAGCTCACCGGCGGGAGTAACCTACGAGCAGTACTTC.

This chain connects TRBV3-1 (or the pseudogene TRBV3-2) to TRBJ1-2; 7 bases match TRBD1. The CDR3 has 16 amino acids. The V segment lost 6 bases and the J segment 3 bases; nucleotides outside the gene matches: 13. The germline V gene has CDR1 LGHDT and CDR2 YNNKEL (reference sequence). The CDR3 DNA reads TGTGCCAGCAGGACTAGTGCTCGACAGGGCTACTATGGCTACACCTTC. Protein sequence: CASRTSARQGYYGYTF.

The rearrangement uses TRBV3-1 (or the pseudogene TRBV3-2) and TRBJ1-3; D is perhaps TRBD1 (5 bases). CDR3 length equals 12 residues. Looked up from germline, CDR1 is LGHDT and CDR2 is YNNKEL (reference sequence). Trimming left V 8 bases short and J 4 bases short, with 9 bases between. This CDR3 reads CASRDSGNTIYF. The CDR3 DNA is TGTGCCAGCCGGGACTCCGGAAACACCATATATTTT.

This chain connects TRBV24-1 to TRBJ1-3, with TRBD1 matching over 9 bases. The CDR3 has 17 residues. CDR1 KGHDR and CDR2 SFDVKD come from the germline V gene. The junction had 4 bases not matched to a gene; V was cut back by 2 bases and J by 0 bases. The CDR3: CATSDSGTGSSGNTIYF. CDR3 in DNA: TGTGCCACCAGTGATTCCGGGACAGGGAGCTCTGGAAACACCATATATTTT.

This chain connects TRBV6-5 to TRBJ1-5; D might be TRBD1 (5 bases). With 0 bases removed from V and 7 bases from J, the gap between germline ends came to 16 bases. Looked up from germline, CDR1 is MNHEY and CDR2 is SVGAGI. The CDR3 is 16 amino acids. The CDR3 sequence is CASSYSTPQAGQPQHF. CDR3 coding DNA: TGTGCCAGCAGTTACTCCACCCCACAGGCGGGACAGCCCCAGCATTTT.

This clone was seen more than once but under ten times. The J gene is TRBJ2-7, the V gene TRBV28; 7 nucleotides line up with TRBD1. The CDR3 is 16 residues long. Germline values: CDR1 MDHEN, CDR2 SYDVKM. The V and J ends lost 7 bases and 1 base, in that order; junction bases with no gene match: 13. This chain's CDR3 is CASIPGGARGSYEQYF. The CDR3 DNA sequence: TGTGCCAGCATCCCAGGGGGAGCTAGGGGATCCTACGAGCAGTACTTC.

The V call is TRBV10-3, the J call TRBJ1-1; TRBD1 might be the D (6 bases). The V and J ends lost 2 bases and 4 bases respectively, with 11 bases between them. This CDR3 comprises 14 residues. Germline lookup yields CDR1 ENHRY and CDR2 SYGVKD. The CDR3 coding sequence is TGTGCCATCAGTGAGGGGGGCCGGGGCACTGAAGCTTTCTTT. It is translated as CAISEGGRGTEAFF.

J is TRBJ1-4 and V is TRBV7-2; weak D call: TRBD1 (5 bases). V gave up 3 bases and J gave up 4 bases, with 12 bases separating them. The CDR3 contains 15 residues. CDR1 and CDR2 (germline): SGHTA, FQGNSA. This CDR3 is CASSFRAGVNEKLFF. The DNA of the CDR3 is TGTGCCAGCAGCTTCAGGGCGGGGGTTAATGAAAAACTGTTTTTT.

The chain is built from TRBV27 and TRBJ1-1; D is uncertain. The V end was cut by 5 bases, the J end by 4 bases, with 17 bases between. CDR1 MNHEY and CDR2 SMNVEV come from the germline V gene (reference sequence). The CDR3 sequence is 15 residues long. CDR3 bases: TGTGCCAGCAGTACGGGTTTTATTAAGGGCACTGAAGCTTTCTTT. Translated: CASSTGFIKGTEAFF.

Here the CDR3 DNA reads TGTGCCAGCAGCTCGACAGGGGACTCCTACGAGCAGTACTTC. It codes for CASSSTGDSYEQYF. This rearrangement joins TRBV5-4 to TRBJ2-7; 8 nucleotides line up with TRBD1. Losses at the gene ends were 3 bases for V and 0 bases for J; bases not matched to a gene: 2. Germline assignment: CDR1 SGHNT and CDR2 YYREEE (reference sequence). The CDR3 covers 14 residues.

There are a few counts of this clone. This chain uses TRBV5-1 with TRBJ1-3; tentatively, D is TRBD1 (5 bases). Trimming took 5 bases from V and 0 from J, leaving 21 bases between them. Germline-derived CDR1 and CDR2 are SGHRS and YFSETQ. The CDR3 loop spans 18 amino acids. The CDR3 reads CASSWGGQGDSSGNTIYF. The CDR3 DNA is TGCGCCAGCAGTTGGGGTGGGCAGGGAGATTCCTCTGGAAACACCATATATTTT.

This sequence joins TRBV6-5 and TRBJ2-5; weak D call: TRBD2 (6 bases). Trimming stripped 5 bases from V and 5 bases from J, with 18 bases between. Germline V gene lookup returns CDR1 MNHEY and CDR2 SVGAGI. The CDR3 length is 15 residues. The CDR3 loop reads CASSPGTLGWETQYF. For the CDR3, the DNA is TGTGCCAGCAGTCCCGGGACTTTAGGGTGGGAGACCCAGTACTTC.

V is TRBV2 and J is TRBJ2-7; 7 bases are a match to TRBD1. Trimming removed 6 bases from V and 4 bases from J; junction bases left unmatched: 15. In germline, CDR1 is SNHLY, CDR2 FYNNEI. This CDR3 spans 16 amino acids. This chain's CDR3 is CASRGDRTHAAYEQYF. In DNA form, the CDR3 reads TGTGCCAGCAGGGGGGACAGAACCCACGCGGCTTACGAGCAGTACTTC.

V gene TRBV19 combines with J gene TRBJ1-2, with TRBD1 matching over 10 bases. From germline, CDR1 is LNHDA and CDR2 SQIVND (reference sequence). Trimming took 7 bases from V and 5 from J; bases not matched to a gene: 7. The length of the CDR3 is 14 residues. This CDR3 is CASTWGTGEYGYTF. The CDR3 region has the DNA TGTGCCAGTACCTGGGGGACAGGGGAGTATGGCTACACCTTC.

The CDR3 reads CASSEYTDTQYF. CDR3 nucleotides: TGTGCCAGCAGTGAATACACAGATACGCAGTATTTT. The chain has TRBV6-1 and TRBJ2-3; D not certain. Germline CDR1 MNHNS, CDR2 SASEGT. The CDR3 has 12 residues. Trimming took 2 bases from V and 2 from J, leaving 2 bases between them.

The genes are TRBV20-1 and TRBJ1-1; the D is unclear. The germline gives CDR1 DFQATT, CDR2 SNEGSKA (reference sequence). The CDR3 consists of 11 residues. V was cut by 3 bases and J by 7 bases, with 9 bases left in between. The CDR3 sequence is CSASEFREAFF. For the CDR3, the DNA is TGCAGTGCTAGTGAATTCCGTGAAGCTTTCTTT.

The rearrangement links TRBV3-1 (or the pseudogene TRBV3-2) to TRBJ2-7; 7 bases match TRBD2. J was trimmed by 1 base and V by 5 bases; bases with no gene match: 8. This CDR3 has 15 amino acids. Germline CDR1 reads LGHDT; CDR2 reads YNNKEL (reference sequence). CDR3 nucleotide sequence: TGTGCCAGCAGCGAAACAATTAGCGGGTCCTACGAGCAGTACTTC. It codes for CASSETISGSYEQYF.

V usage is TRBV11-2 and J usage is TRBJ2-1; D may be TRBD2 (5 bases). Between the trimmed V and J ends, which lost 4 bases and 4 bases, there was a span of 17 bases. CDR1 is SGHAT, CDR2 FQNNGV, per germline. This CDR3 has 16 amino acids. CDR3 bases: TGTGCCAGCAGCTCTAGGCTAGGCGAGGGTTACAATGAGCAGTTCTTC. It is translated as CASSSRLGEGYNEQFF.

This clone was found once. This chain links TRBV24-1 with TRBJ2-1; D is possibly TRBD1 (5 bases). Germline V gene lookup returns CDR1 KGHDR and CDR2 SFDVKD. The CDR3 has 14 amino acids. V lost 7 bases and J lost 7, with 16 bases in between. CDR3 sequence: CATREGVGENEQFF. The CDR3 DNA follows: TGTGCCACCAGGGAAGGGGTGGGTGAAAATGAGCAGTTCTTC.